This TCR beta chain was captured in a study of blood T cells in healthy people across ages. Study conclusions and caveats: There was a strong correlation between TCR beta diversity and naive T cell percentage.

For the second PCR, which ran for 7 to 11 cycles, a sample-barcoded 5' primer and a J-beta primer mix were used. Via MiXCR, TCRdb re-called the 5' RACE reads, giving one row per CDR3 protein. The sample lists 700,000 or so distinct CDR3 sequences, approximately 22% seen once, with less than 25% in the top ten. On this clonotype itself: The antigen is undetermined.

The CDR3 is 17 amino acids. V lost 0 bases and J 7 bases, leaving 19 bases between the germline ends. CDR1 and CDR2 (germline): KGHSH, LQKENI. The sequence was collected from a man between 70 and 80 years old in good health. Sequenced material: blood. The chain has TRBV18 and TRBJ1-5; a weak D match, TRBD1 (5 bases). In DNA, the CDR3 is TGTGCCAGCTCACCACCGGGACCCCAAAACAGGTTGCAGCCCCAGCATTTT. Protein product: CASSPPGPQNRLQPQHF.